This T cell receptor (beta chain) was obtained from a study of cytomegalovirus exposure and HLA in healthy donors. Repertoires were generated with immunoSEQ multiplex PCR, while TCRdb's copy carries only in-frame clones and drops some. Of about 110,000 clones listed, around 90% are singletons. Whole-study results and caveats: The study put under 200 TCR beta chains on its list as cytomegalovirus-associated. Using the classifier, cytomegalovirus status was reportedly diagnosed with high specificity and sensitivity. In vitro checks showed that a few CMV-associated chains really do target CMV antigens. Subsequent analysis showed first-cohort TCR clusters tending to co-occur in 95 to 150 validation repertoires.

The CDR3 is 14 amino acids. The V gene end was trimmed by 5 bases and the J gene end by 9 bases; junction bases not matched to a gene: 6. Germline V gene data show CDR1 as SGHTA and CDR2 as FQGTGA. This clone was found a few times. The antigen is undetermined. Sequencing was performed on PBMCs. The chain carries TRBV7-3 and TRBJ1-6, with 8 bases lining up with TRBD1. The sequence was obtained from a woman younger than 30 in good health and CMV-seropositive. CDR3 protein: CASSPGGGGSPLHF. CDR3 bases: TGTGCCAGCAGCCCAGGGGGCGGCGGTTCACCCCTCCACTTT.